This T cell receptor (beta chain) derives from a study of early stage breast cancer tumors. Clones were read by immunoSEQ multiplex PCR, and TCRdb kept only the in-frame ones, dropping some. The table lists about 25,000 clones, about 70% of them singletons, with 9.5% to 10% in the top ten. The junction had 15 bases not matched to a gene; V was cut back by 4 bases and J by 6 bases. CDR1 and CDR2 (germline): PRHDT, FYEKMQ (reference sequence). The CDR3 length is 18 residues. The TCR was taken from a person between 60 and 70 years old with breast cancer. Sequenced: breast tumor tissue. The rearrangement joins TRBV13 to TRBJ2-5, with 12 bases aligning to TRBD2. CDR3 DNA: TGTGCCAGCAGCTACACCGAACCCCTAGCGGGAGGGCCTAAGACCCAGTACTTC. Translation: CASSYTEPLAGGPKTQYF.